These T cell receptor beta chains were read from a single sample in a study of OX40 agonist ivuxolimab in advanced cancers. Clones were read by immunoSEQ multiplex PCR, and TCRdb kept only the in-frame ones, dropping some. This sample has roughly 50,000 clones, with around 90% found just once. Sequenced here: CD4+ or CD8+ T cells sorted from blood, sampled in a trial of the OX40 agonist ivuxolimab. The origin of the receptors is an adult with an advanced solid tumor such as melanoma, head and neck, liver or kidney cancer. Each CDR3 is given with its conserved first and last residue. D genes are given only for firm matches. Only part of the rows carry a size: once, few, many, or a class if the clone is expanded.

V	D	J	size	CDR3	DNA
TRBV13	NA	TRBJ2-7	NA	CASSQGSTPYEQYF	TGTGCCAGCAGCCAGGGGTCAACCCCCTACGAGCAGTACTTC
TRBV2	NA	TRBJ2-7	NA	CASSVGRGGSYEQYF	TGTGCCAGCAGTGTCGGCAGGGGAGGATCCTACGAGCAGTACTTC
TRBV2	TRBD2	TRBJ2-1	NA	CASSESGGTYNEQFF	TGTGCCAGCAGTGAAAGCGGGGGCACCTACAATGAGCAGTTCTTC
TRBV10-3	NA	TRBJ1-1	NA	CAITPGPNTEAFF	TGTGCCATCACCCCGGGGCCGAACACTGAAGCTTTCTTT
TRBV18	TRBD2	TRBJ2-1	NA	CASSQASGRGDEQFF	TGTGCCAGCTCACAGGCTAGCGGGAGAGGGGATGAGCAGTTCTTC
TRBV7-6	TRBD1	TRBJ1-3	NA	CASSLAPGQGGNTIYF	TGTGCCAGCAGCTTAGCCCCCGGACAGGGTGGAAACACCATATATTTT
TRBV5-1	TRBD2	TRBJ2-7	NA	CASSSGRLEQYF	TGCGCCAGCTCTAGCGGGAGGCTCGAGCAGTACTTC
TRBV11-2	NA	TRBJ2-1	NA	CASSSMDGYNEQFF	TGTGCCAGCAGCTCCATGGACGGCTACAATGAGCAGTTCTTC
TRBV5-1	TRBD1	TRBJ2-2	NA	CASSLGTANTGELFF	TGCGCCAGCAGCTTAGGGACAGCGAACACCGGGGAGCTGTTTTTT
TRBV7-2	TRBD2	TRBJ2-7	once	CASTSSGSASYEQYF	TGTGCCAGCACCTCAAGCGGGAGTGCGTCCTACGAGCAGTACTTC
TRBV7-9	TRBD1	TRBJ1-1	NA	CASIRGGADTEAFF	TGTGCCAGCATCAGGGGGGGCGCGGACACTGAAGCTTTCTTT
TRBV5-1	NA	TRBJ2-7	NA	CASSISWGAAYEQYF	TGCGCCAGCAGTATCTCGTGGGGGGCAGCCTACGAGCAGTACTTC
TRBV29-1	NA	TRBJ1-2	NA	CSVVTEVYGYTF	TGCAGCGTGGTCACTGAGGTCTATGGCTACACCTTC
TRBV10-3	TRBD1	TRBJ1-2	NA	CAISTPDRGRNYGYTF	TGTGCCATCAGTACCCCGGACAGGGGCCGAAACTATGGCTACACCTTC
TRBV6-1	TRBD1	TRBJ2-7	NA	CASRPGQIYEQYF	TGTGCCAGCAGGCCGGGACAGATATACGAGCAGTACTTC
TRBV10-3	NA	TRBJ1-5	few	CAISEGRVGNQPQHF	TGTGCCATCAGTGAGGGAAGGGTAGGGAATCAGCCCCAGCATTTT
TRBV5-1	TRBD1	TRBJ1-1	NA	CASSPWGEGATEAFF	TGCGCCAGCAGCCCATGGGGGGAGGGGGCCACTGAAGCTTTCTTT
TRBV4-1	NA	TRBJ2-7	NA	CASSRDPGVSYEQYF	TGCGCCAGCAGCCGCGACCCAGGAGTCTCCTACGAGCAGTACTTC
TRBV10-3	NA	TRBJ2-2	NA	CAISGQFTGELFF	TGTGCCATCAGTGGACAGTTCACCGGGGAGCTGTTTTTT
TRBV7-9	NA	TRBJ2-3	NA	CASSLEGLGYTQYF	TGTGCCAGCAGCTTAGAAGGTTTGGGGTATACGCAGTATTTT
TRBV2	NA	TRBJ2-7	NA	CASSTKLSSYEQYF	TGTGCCAGCAGTACGAAACTAAGCTCCTACGAGCAGTACTTC
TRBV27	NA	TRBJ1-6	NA	CASSQAGTVLNSPLHF	TGTGCCAGCAGCCAAGCAGGGACGGTGTTGAATTCACCCCTCCACTTT
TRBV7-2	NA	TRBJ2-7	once	CASSPGQYEQYF	TGTGCCAGCAGCCCCGGACAGTACGAGCAGTACTTC
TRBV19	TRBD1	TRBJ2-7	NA	CASSIRQGSYEQYF	TGTGCCAGTAGTATTAGACAGGGATCCTACGAGCAGTACTTC
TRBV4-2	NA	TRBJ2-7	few	CASSQDVSLSGIHYEQYF	TGTGCCAGCAGCCAAGATGTTTCCTTAAGCGGAATACACTACGAGCAGTACTTC
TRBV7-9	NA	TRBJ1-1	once	CAGSLGFGTEAFF	TGTGCCGGCAGCTTAGGGTTTGGGACTGAAGCTTTCTTT
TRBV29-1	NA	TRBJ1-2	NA	CSVEGHSFNYGYTF	TGCAGCGTTGAAGGTCACAGCTTTAACTATGGCTACACCTTC
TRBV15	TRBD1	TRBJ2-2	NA	CATSGGQGLYGELFF	TGTGCCACCAGCGGGGGACAGGGGCTTTACGGGGAGCTGTTTTTT
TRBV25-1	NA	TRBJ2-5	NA	CASSELGHSSLGETQYF	TGTGCCAGCAGTGAATTGGGCCATTCAAGCCTCGGGGAGACCCAGTACTTC
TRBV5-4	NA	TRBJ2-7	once	CASSLVGVFGEQYF	TGTGCCAGCAGCTTGGTTGGAGTGTTTGGCGAGCAGTACTTC
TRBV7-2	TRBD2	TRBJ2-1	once	CASSSLAGVRTEQFF	TGTGCCAGCAGCTCTCTAGCGGGAGTGAGGACTGAGCAGTTCTTC
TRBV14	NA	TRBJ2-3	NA	CASSQGTRYTDTQYF	TGTGCCAGCAGCCAAGGCACCCGCTACACAGATACGCAGTATTTT
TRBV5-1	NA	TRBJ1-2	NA	CASSTGFGTGINYGYTF	TGCGCCAGCAGCACGGGATTTGGGACGGGAATTAACTATGGCTACACCTTC
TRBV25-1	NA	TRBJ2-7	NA	CASTGLIYEQYF	TGTGCCAGCACCGGATTAATCTACGAGCAGTACTTC
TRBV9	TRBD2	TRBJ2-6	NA	CASSPREGSGANVLTF	TGTGCCAGCAGCCCCAGGGAGGGATCTGGGGCCAACGTCCTGACTTTC
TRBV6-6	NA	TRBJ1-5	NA	CASSLLKGEQPQHF	TGTGCCAGCTCCCTGTTGAAGGGTGAGCAGCCCCAGCATTTT